This is a list of T cell receptor beta chains from one sample in a study of blood T cell repertoires in COVID-19. Clones were read by immunoSEQ multiplex PCR, and TCRdb kept only the in-frame ones, dropping some. Found here are fewer than 25,000 clones, 85% to 90% of them singletons; the top ten hold roughly 27%. Sample: peripheral blood. These receptors originate from a human donor with active COVID-19. The donor label of this sample is uncertain. Each CDR3 is given without its conserved first and last residue. Only part of the rows carry a size: once, few, many, or a class if the clone is expanded.

size: -; V: TRBV7-2; length: 16; CDR3: ASSLGGTVLSGANVLT
size: -; V: TRBV24-1; length: 14; CDR3: ATSDGLASGTDTQY
size: once; V: TRBV11-3; length: 17; CDR3: ASSYQSPTSISNTGELF
size: medium-sized; V: TRBV7-9; length: 15; CDR3: ASSALLAGETTDTQY
size: -; V: TRBV4-3; length: 13; CDR3: ASSQGVGGMETQY
size: -; V: TRBV19; length: 12; CDR3: ASEQGERHQPQH
size: -; V: TRBV9; length: 12; CDR3: ASSTRGAYYGYT
size: -; V: TRBV7-9; length: 14; CDR3: ASGSGAGGGPYEQY
size: few; V: TRBV27; length: 13; CDR3: ASSLLAGGTDTQY
size: once; V: TRBV7-6; length: 12; CDR3: ASSLVTGGETQY
size: -; V: TRBV5-1; length: 11; CDR3: ASSTILGDTQY
size: -; V: TRBV19; length: 16; CDR3: ASSVFHGGETERYEQY
size: -; V: TRBV29-1; length: 11; CDR3: SVADRGNQPQH
size: -; V: TRBV3-1/TRBV3-2; length: 14; CDR3: ASSQVGTGGAGELF
size: -; V: TRBV7-8; length: 13; CDR3: ASSSFTGGSSEQY
size: -; V: TRBV3-1/TRBV3-2; length: 12; CDR3: ASSQDTPNTEAF
size: -; V: TRBV18; length: 12; CDR3: ASSPGQGMVEQY
size: -; V: TRBV5-1; length: 12; CDR3: ASSLDREGNTIY
size: -; V: TRBV30; length: 9; CDR3: AWSIGYEQY
size: -; V: TRBV29-1; length: 12; CDR3: SVSPGTVQETQY
size: -; V: TRBV30; length: 14; CDR3: AWSVLDTGGRREQF
size: -; V: TRBV4-2; length: 12; CDR3: ASSQDPAGTEAF
size: -; V: TRBV19; length: 13; CDR3: ASGAEKTSGNTIY
size: -; V: TRBV18; length: 12; CDR3: ASSPEGRGQPQH
size: -; V: TRBV7-2; length: 14; CDR3: ASSLVPLRDTDTQY
size: -; V: TRBV19; length: 14; CDR3: ASSMRQGGSNQPQH
size: -; V: TRBV11-2; length: 12; CDR3: ASSSSASGDEQF
size: -; V: TRBV6-2/TRBV6-3; length: 14; CDR3: ASSRATGATNEKLF
size: -; V: TRBV5-1; length: 13; CDR3: ASSSGAGVRETQY
size: -; V: TRBV20-1; length: 11; CDR3: SASPASGSLLH
size: -; V: TRBV27; length: 11; CDR3: ASSLAGSDEQY
size: -; V: TRBV5-1; length: 11; CDR3: ASSLTGRDEQF
size: -; V: TRBV19; length: 14; CDR3: ASSPRTSGRTGEQF
size: -; V: TRBV10-3; length: 13; CDR3: AISGGQGPNTEAF
size: -; V: TRBV28; length: 12; CDR3: ASKSGTGVYGYT
size: -; V: TRBV20-1; length: 9; CDR3: SARSGHEQY
size: -; V: TRBV19; length: 12; CDR3: ASSIRLAGEKLF
size: -; V: TRBV9; length: 13; CDR3: ASSVGLAGEDEQY
size: -; V: TRBV4-1; length: 11; CDR3: ASSPREAYEQY
size: -; V: TRBV18; length: 12; CDR3: AGGGAGPADTQY